This T cell receptor (beta chain) was recorded in a study of T cells in Graves' hyperthyroidism and ophthalmopathy. Trimming took 5 bases from V and 6 from J, leaving 14 bases between them. This CDR3 region has 14 residues. The germline V gene has CDR1 MNHEY and CDR2 SMNVEV (reference sequence). Regions amplified from RNA transcripts were the TCR beta CDR3 regions. Primed by the HTBI set, a first-round RT-PCR was run on the TCR CDR3. TCRdb reprocessed the multiplex PCR reads with MiXCR, giving one entry per CDR3 protein. This table has 300,000 to 450,000 distinct CDR3 sequences, approximately 18% appearing once.

This receptor was identified in a woman in her 30s with Graves' hyperthyroidism that later progressed to Graves' ophthalmopathy. This chain uses TRBV27 with TRBJ1-5; D is perhaps TRBD1 (5 bases). The sample comprised blood. The DNA for the CDR3 is TGTGCCAGCAGTCCAGGGACGTCCGGTCAGCCCCAGCATTTT. Translating it yields CASSPGTSGQPQHF.